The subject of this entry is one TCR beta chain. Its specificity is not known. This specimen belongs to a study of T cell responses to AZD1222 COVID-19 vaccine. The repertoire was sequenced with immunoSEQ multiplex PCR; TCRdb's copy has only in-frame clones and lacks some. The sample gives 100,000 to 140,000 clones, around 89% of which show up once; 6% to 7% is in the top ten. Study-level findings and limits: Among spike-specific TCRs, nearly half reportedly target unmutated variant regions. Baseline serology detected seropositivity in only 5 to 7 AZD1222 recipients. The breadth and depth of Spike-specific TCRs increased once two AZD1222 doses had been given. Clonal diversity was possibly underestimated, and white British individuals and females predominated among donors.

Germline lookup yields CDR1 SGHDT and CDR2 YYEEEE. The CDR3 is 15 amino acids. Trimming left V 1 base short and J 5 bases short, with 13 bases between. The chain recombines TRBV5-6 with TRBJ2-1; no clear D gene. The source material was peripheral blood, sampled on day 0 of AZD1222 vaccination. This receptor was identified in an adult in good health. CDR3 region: CASSLIRRSDNEQFF. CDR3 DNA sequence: TGTGCCAGCAGCTTGATTCGTCGCAGCGACAATGAGCAGTTCTTC.